The next 9 T cell receptor beta chains were all read from a single sample in a study of blood T cells in healthy people across ages. Then a second PCR, running roughly 7 to 11 cycles, was carried out with a sample-barcoded 5' primer and a J-beta primer mix. A single record per CDR3 protein comes from TCRdb applying MiXCR to the 5' RACE reads. This repertoire shows 700,000 or so distinct CDR3 sequences, approximately 22% found once; its top ten account for 20% to 25%. The sequenced material came from blood. These receptors originate from a man aged 65 to 79 in good health.

This clonotype came up many times. The chain couples TRBV10-3 to TRBJ1-5; 7 bases line up with TRBD1. CDR3 size: 14 residues. Germline V gene lookup returns CDR1 ENHRY and CDR2 SYGVKD. J lost 3 bases, V lost 6 bases, and 5 bases had no gene match. The CDR3 loop is CAISLDRFNQPQHF. The CDR3 DNA reads TGTGCCATCAGCCTGGACAGGTTCAATCAGCCCCAGCATTTT.

Only a few counts were recorded for this clonotype. The chain has TRBV5-1 and TRBJ2-2; D is uncertain. The CDR3 length is 14 residues. The ends were cut back, 4 bases at V and 5 bases at J, with 12 bases in the middle. Germline CDR1 is SGHRS and CDR2 is YFSETQ. CDR3 sequence: CASSPQTGTGELFF. Written as DNA, the CDR3 is TGCGCCAGCAGCCCCCAGACCGGTACCGGGGAGCTGTTTTTT.

V usage is TRBV12-3 or TRBV12-4 and J usage is TRBJ2-5, with 9 bases lining up with TRBD2. The J call is in doubt because the DNA end fits TRBJ2-1 better. The CDR3 runs to 16 residues. CDR3 nucleotides: TGTGCCAGCAGTGTCGGTGGAGCGGGGGGCCCCAATGAGCAGTTCTTC. Protein product: CASSVGGAGGPNEQFF.

This clonotype was observed a handful of times. This chain links TRBV21-1 with TRBJ2-5; no DNA check was done on the table's D call, TRBD2. The J call is doubtful: the DNA matches TRBJ2-1 better. TRBV21-1 is noted as a pseudogene. The CDR3 extends over 16 amino acids. CDR3 sequence: CASSKEASGSNYEQFF. As DNA, the CDR3 is TGTGCCAGCAGCAAAGAGGCTAGCGGGAGTAATTATGAGCAGTTCTTC.

This chain connects TRBV7-2 to TRBJ1-2; D is possibly TRBD1 (5 bases). V lost 4 bases to trimming and J lost 8 bases, with 23 bases between them. Germline CDR1 and CDR2: SGHTA and FQGNSA. There are 16 residues in the CDR3. The CDR3 nucleotides read TGTGCCAGCAGCTCTCAGAGGACCGGGGGACCTAAGGGCTACACCTTC. Its translation: CASSSQRTGGPKGYTF.

This clonotype was recorded a few times. This chain links TRBV14 with TRBJ1-4; a weak D match, TRBD1 (5 bases). Germline loops: CDR1 SGHDN, CDR2 FVKESK. Trimming cost V 2 bases and J 0 bases, with 13 bases left between them. The CDR3 sequence is 17 residues long. The CDR3 nucleotides read TGTGCCAGCAGCCAATTGGGACTTCCTACAACTAATGAAAAACTGTTTTTT. This codes for CASSQLGLPTTNEKLFF.

This clonotype appeared many times. The CDR3 loop reads CSVDEGLAPYNEQFF. The CDR3 DNA reads TGCAGCGTTGACGAGGGGTTAGCTCCCTACAATGAGCAGTTCTTC. J is TRBJ2-1 and V is TRBV29-1, with D possibly called TRBD1 or TRBD2 (5 bases each). CDR1 is SQVTM and CDR2 is ANQGSEA in the germline V gene. Trimming took off 3 bases at V and 2 bases at J, with 14 bases between the two ends. CDR3 length: 15 amino acids.

The rearrangement links TRBV27 to TRBJ2-2; tentative D call: TRBD2 (5 bases). Germline V lookup: CDR1 MNHEY, CDR2 SMNVEV (reference sequence). Between the trimmed V and J ends, which lost 3 bases and 6 bases, there was a span of 14 bases. The CDR3 totals 15 residues. CDR3 sequence (DNA): TGTGCCAGCAGTTTTAGCGAGAGGGCCCCCGGGGAGCTGTTTTTT. The encoded protein is CASSFSERAPGELFF.

The J gene is TRBJ1-1, the V gene TRBV11-2; D uncertain. Between the trimmed V and J ends, which lost 1 base and 1 base, there was a span of 7 bases. This CDR3 is built from 14 residues. The V gene's germline CDR1 is SGHAT and CDR2 FQNNGV. DNA for the CDR3: TGTGCCAGCAGCTTAGTACAGACGAACACTGAAGCTTTCTTT. Translated, it gives CASSLVQTNTEAFF.